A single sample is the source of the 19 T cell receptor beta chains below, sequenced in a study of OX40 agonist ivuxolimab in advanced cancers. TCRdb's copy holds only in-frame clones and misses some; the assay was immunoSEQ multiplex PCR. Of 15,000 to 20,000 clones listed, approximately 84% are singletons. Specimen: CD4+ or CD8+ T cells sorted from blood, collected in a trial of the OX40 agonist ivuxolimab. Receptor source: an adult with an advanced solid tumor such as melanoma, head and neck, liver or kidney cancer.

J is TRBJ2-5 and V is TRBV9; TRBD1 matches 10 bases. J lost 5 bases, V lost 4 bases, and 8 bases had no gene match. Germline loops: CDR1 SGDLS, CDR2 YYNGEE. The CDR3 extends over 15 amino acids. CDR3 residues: CASSPGQGGVETQYF. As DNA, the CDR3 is TGTGCCAGCAGCCCAGGACAGGGGGGCGTGGAGACCCAGTACTTC.

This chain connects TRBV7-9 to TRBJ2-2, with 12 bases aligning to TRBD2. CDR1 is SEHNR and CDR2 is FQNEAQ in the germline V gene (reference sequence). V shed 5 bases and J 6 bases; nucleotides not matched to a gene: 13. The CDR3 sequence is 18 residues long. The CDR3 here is CASSLRTSGNRRSGELFF. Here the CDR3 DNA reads TGTGCCAGCAGCCTTAGGACTAGCGGGAACAGAAGATCCGGGGAGCTGTTTTTT.

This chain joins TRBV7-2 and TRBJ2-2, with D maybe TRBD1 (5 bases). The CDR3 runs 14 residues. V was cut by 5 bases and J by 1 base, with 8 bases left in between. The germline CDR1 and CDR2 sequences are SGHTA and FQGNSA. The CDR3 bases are TGTGCCAGCAGCATCCAGGGGAACACCGGGGAGCTGTTTTTT. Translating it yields CASSIQGNTGELFF.

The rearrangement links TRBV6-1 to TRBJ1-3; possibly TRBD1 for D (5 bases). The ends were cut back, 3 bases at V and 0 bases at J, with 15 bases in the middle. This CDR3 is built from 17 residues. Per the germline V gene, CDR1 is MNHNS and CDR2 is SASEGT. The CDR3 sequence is CASSEAHGGSSGNTIYF. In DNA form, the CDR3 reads TGTGCCAGCAGTGAGGCCCACGGGGGAAGCTCTGGAAACACCATATATTTT.

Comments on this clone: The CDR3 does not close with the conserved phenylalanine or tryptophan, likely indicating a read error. The CDR3 DNA reads TGTGCCAGCAGTTTAGACCGGACGATTCAGCCCCAGCATTCT. It encodes CASSLDRTIQPQHS. This chain connects TRBV27 to TRBJ1-5; D gene ambiguous. Germline lookup yields CDR1 MNHEY and CDR2 SMNVEV (reference sequence). V was shortened by 2 bases and J by 6 bases, with 11 bases between the two germline ends. The CDR3 consists of 14 residues.

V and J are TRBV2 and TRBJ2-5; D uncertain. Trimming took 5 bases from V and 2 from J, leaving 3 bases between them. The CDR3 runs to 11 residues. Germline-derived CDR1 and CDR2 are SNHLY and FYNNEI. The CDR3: CASSIQETQYF. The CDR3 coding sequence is TGTGCCAGCAGTATTCAAGAGACCCAGTACTTC.

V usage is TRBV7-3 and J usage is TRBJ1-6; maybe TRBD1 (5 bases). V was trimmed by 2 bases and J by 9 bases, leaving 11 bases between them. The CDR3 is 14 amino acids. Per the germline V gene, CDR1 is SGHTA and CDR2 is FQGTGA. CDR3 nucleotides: TGTGCCAGCAGCTTATCACAGGAGGGTTCACCCCTCCACTTT. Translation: CASSLSQEGSPLHF.

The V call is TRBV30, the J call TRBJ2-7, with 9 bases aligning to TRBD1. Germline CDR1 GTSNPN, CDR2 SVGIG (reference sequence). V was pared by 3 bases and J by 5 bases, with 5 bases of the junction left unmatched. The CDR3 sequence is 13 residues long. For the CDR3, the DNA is TGTGCCTGGAGCAAACAGGGGGCCAACGAGCAGTACTTC. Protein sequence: CAWSKQGANEQYF.

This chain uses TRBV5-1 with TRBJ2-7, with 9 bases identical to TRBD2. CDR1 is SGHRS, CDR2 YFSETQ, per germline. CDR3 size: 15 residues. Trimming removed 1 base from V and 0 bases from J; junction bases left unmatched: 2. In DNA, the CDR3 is TGCGCCAGCAGCTTGAGCGGGGGGTACTCCTACGAGCAGTACTTC. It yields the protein CASSLSGGYSYEQYF.

The CDR3: CASSLSGSGTDTQYF. The CDR3 DNA reads TGTGCCAGCAGCTTAAGCGGGAGTGGTACAGATACGCAGTATTTT. V is TRBV7-3 and J is TRBJ2-3, with 7 bases that match TRBD2. There are 15 residues in the CDR3. V shed 1 base and J 3 bases; nucleotides not matched to a gene: 4. CDR1 SGHTA and CDR2 FQGTGA come from the germline V gene.

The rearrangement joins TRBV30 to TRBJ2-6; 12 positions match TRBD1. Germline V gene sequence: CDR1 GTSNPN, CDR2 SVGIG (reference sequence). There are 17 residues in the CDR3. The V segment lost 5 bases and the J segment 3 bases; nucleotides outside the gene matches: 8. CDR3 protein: CAWFRDRGRRGANVLTF. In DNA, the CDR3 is TGTGCCTGGTTCCGGGACAGGGGGCGACGTGGGGCCAACGTCCTGACTTTC.

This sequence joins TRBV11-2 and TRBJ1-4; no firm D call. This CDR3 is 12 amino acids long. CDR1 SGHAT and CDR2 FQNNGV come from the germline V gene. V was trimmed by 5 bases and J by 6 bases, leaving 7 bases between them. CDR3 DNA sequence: TGTGCCAGCAGCCGTCCTTATGAAAAACTGTTTTTT. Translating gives CASSRPYEKLFF.

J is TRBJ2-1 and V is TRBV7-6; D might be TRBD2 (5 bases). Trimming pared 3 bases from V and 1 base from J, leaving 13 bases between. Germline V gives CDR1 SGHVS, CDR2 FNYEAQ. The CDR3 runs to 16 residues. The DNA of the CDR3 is TGTGCCAGCAGCTTTGGGCGGGCGCCTTCCTACAATGAGCAGTTCTTC. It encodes CASSFGRAPSYNEQFF.

This CDR3 is CASSLGTGGQFF. CDR3 in DNA: TGTGCCAGCAGCTTAGGGACGGGTGGGCAGTTCTTC. J is TRBJ2-1 and V is TRBV11-1; D gene ambiguous. CDR1 is SGHAT, CDR2 FQDESV, per germline (reference sequence). V was pared by 1 base and J by 12 bases, with 10 bases between. The CDR3 is 12 amino acids.

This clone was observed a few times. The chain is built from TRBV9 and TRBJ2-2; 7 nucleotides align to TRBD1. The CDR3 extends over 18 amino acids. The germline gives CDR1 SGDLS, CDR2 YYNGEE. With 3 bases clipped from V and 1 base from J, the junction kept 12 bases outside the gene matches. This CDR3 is CASSAQGVISGNTGELFF. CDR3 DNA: TGTGCCAGCAGCGCTCAGGGGGTAATTTCCGGGAACACCGGGGAGCTGTTTTTT.

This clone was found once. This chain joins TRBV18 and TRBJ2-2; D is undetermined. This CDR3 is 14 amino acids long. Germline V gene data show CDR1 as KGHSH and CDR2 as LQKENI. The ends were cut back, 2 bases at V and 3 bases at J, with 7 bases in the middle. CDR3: CASSPSGDTGELFF. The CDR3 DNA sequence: TGTGCCAGCTCACCAAGTGGGGACACCGGGGAGCTGTTTTTT.

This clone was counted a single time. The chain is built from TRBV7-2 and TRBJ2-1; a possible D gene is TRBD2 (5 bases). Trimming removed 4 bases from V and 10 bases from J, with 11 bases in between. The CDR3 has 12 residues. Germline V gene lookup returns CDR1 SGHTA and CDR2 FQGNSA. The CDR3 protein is CASSSGLNEQFF. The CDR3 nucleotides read TGTGCCAGCAGCTCCGGACTCAACGAGCAGTTCTTC.

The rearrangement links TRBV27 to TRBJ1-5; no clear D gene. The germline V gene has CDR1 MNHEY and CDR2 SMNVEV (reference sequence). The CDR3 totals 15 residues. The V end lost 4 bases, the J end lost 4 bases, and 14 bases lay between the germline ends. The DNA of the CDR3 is TGTGCCAGCAGTTCGTTCGGGGAGGAAAATCAGCCCCAGCATTTT. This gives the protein CASSSFGEENQPQHF.

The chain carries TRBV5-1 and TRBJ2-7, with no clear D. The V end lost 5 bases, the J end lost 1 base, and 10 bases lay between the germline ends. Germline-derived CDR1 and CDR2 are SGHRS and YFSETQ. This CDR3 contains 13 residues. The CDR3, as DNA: TGCGCCAGCAGTTCCACACGGTCCTACGAGCAGTACTTC. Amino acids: CASSSTRSYEQYF.